A single count supports the clone carrying this T cell receptor (beta chain). The data stem from a study of T cell responses to AZD1222 COVID-19 vaccine. Whole-study context: It was second doses at about 4 or about 12 weeks that were pooled.

Trimming removed 1 base at V and 0 bases at J, with 10 bases between. The CDR3 has 16 amino acids. CDR1 and CDR2 from the germline V gene are SNHLY and FYNNEI. Method: immunoSEQ multiplex PCR; TCRdb's copy keeps in-frame clones and lacks some. The data show tens of thousands of clones, over 75% seen once. This chain joins TRBV2 and TRBJ1-5; TRBD1 might be the D (6 bases). Material: peripheral blood, obtained on day 0 of AZD1222 vaccination. This sequence originates from an adult in good health. CDR3 protein: CASSEGTVYSNQPQHF. For the CDR3, the DNA is TGTGCCAGCAGTGAAGGGACAGTTTATAGCAATCAGCCCCAGCATTTT.